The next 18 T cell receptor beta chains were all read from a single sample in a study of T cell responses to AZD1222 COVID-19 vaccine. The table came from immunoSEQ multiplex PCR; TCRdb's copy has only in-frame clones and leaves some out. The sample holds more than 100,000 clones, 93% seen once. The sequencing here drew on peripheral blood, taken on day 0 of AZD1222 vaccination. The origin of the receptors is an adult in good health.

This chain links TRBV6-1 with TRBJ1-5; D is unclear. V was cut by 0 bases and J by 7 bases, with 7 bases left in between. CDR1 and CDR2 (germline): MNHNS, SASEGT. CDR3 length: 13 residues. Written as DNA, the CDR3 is TGTGCCAGCAGTGAAGCGCCCGGACAGCCCCAGCATTTT. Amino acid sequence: CASSEAPGQPQHF.

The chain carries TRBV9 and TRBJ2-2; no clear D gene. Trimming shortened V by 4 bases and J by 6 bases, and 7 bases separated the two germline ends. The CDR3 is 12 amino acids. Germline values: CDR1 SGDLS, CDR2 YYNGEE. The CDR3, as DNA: TGTGCCAGCAGCCCGGTAGCCGGGGAGCTGTTTTTT. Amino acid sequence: CASSPVAGELFF. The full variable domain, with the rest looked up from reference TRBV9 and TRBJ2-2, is DSGVTQTPKHLITATGQRVTLRCSPRSGDLSVYWYQQSLDQGLQFLIQYYNGEERAKGNILERFSAQQFPDLHSELNLSSLELGDSALYFCASSPVAGELFFGEGSRLTVL.

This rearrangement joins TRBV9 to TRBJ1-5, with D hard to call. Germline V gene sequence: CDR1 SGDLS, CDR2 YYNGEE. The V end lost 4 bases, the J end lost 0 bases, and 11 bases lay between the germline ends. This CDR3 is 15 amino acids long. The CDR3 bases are TGTGCCAGCAGCCCCCAACCAAATAGCAATCAGCCCCAGCATTTT. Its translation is CASSPQPNSNQPQHF. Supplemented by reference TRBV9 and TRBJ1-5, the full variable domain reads DSGVTQTPKHLITATGQRVTLRCSPRSGDLSVYWYQQSLDQGLQFLIQYYNGEERAKGNILERFSAQQFPDLHSELNLSSLELGDSALYFCASSPQPNSNQPQHFGDGTRLSIL.

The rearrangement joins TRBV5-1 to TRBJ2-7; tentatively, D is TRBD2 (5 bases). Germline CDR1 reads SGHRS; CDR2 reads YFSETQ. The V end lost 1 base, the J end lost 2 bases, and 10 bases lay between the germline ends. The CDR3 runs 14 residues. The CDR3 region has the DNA TGCGCCAGCAGCTTGACGGGGATAACCTACGAGCAGTACTTC. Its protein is CASSLTGITYEQYF.

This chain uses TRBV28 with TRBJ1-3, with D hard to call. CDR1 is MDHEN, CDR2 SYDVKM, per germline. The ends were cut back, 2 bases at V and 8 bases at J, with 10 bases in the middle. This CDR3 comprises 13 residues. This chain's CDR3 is CASSLAGDDTIYF. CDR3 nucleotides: TGTGCCAGCAGTTTAGCGGGTGATGACACCATATATTTT. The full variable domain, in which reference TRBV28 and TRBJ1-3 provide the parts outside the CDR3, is DVKVTQSSRYLVKRTGEKVFLECVQDMDHENMFWYRQDPGLGLRLIYFSYDVKMKEKGDIPEGYSVSREKKERFSLILESASTNQTSMYLCASSLAGDDTIYFGEGSWLTVV.

The CDR3 protein is CAWSVLGQGAEKLFF. CDR3 bases: TGTGCCTGGAGTGTACTGGGACAGGGGGCTGAAAAACTGTTTTTT. This chain links TRBV30 with TRBJ1-4; TRBD1 matches 12 bases. The germline V gene encodes CDR1 GTSNPN and CDR2 SVGIG (reference sequence). The CDR3 runs to 15 residues. V trimming: 0 bases; J trimming: 7 bases; junction bases outside the gene matches: 3.

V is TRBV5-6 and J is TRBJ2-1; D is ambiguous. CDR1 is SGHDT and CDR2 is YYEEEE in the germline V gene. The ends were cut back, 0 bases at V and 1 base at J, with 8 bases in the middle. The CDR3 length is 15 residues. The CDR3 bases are TGTGCCAGCAGCTTGGGGGGAATGTCCTACAATGAGCAGTTCTTC. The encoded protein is CASSLGGMSYNEQFF.

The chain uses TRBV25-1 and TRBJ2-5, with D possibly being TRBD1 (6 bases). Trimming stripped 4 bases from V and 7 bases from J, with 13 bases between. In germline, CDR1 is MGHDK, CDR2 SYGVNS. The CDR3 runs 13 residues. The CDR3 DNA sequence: TGTGCCAGCAGTGGGCGGCGAGGGGGGACCCAGTACTTC. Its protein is CASSGRRGGTQYF.

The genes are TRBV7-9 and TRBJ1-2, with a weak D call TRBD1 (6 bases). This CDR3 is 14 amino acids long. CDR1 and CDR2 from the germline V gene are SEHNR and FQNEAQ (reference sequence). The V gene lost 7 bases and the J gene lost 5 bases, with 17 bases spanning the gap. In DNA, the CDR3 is TGTGCCAGCACCCGATCGGGGGCTAGGTATGGCTACACCTTC. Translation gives CASTRSGARYGYTF.

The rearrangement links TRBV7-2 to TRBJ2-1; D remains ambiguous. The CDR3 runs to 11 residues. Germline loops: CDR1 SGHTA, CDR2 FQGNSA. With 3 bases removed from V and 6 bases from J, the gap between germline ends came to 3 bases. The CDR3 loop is CASSFINEQFF. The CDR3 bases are TGTGCCAGCAGCTTCATCAATGAGCAGTTCTTC.

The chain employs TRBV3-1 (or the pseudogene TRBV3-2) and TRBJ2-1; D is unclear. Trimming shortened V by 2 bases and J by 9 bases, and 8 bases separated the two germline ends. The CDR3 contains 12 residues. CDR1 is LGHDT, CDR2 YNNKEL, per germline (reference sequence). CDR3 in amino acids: CASSQRWGEQFF. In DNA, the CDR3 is TGTGCCAGCAGCCAAAGGTGGGGTGAGCAGTTCTTC.

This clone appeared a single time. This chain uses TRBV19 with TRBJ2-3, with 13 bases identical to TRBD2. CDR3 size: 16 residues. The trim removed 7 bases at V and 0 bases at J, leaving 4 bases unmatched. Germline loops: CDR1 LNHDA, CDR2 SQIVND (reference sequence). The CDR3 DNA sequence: TGTGCCAGTACCCGGACTAGCGGGAGCAGCACAGATACGCAGTATTTT. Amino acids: CASTRTSGSSTDTQYF.

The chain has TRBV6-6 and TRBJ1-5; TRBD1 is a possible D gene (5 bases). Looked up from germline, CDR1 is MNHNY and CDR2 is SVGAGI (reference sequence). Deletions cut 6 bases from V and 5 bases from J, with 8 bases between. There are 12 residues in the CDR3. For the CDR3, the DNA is TGTGCCAGCAGCTTCAGGGATCAGCCCCAGCATTTT. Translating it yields CASSFRDQPQHF.

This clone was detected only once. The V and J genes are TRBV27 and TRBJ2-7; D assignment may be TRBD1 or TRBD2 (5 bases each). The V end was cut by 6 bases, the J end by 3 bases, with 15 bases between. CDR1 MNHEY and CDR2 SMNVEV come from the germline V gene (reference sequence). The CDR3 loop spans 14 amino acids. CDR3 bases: TGTGCCAGCAGAACCCAGGGCCGGGGCTACGAGCAGTACTTC. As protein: CASRTQGRGYEQYF.

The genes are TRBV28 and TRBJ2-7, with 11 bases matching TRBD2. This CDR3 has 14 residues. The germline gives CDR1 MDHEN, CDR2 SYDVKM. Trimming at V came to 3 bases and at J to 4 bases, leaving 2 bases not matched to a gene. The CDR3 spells CASSFSSGRYEQYF. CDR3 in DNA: TGTGCCAGCAGTTTCTCTAGCGGGAGGTACGAGCAGTACTTC.

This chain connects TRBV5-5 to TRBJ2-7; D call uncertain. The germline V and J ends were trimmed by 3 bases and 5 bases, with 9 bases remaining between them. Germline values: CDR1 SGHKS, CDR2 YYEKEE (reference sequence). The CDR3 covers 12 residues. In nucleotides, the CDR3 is TGTGCCAGCAGCTCAGCGTTGAACGAGCAGTACTTC. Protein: CASSSALNEQYF.

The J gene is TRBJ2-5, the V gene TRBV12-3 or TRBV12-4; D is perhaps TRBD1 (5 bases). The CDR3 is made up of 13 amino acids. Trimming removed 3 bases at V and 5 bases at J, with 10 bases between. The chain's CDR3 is CASSFPGQETQYF. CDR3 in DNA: TGTGCCAGCAGTTTCCCAGGGCAGGAGACCCAGTACTTC.

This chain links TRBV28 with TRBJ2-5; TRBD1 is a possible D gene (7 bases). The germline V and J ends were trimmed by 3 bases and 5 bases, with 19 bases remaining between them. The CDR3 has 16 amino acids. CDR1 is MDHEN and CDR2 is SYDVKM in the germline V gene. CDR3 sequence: CASSFYDREAQETQYF. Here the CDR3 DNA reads TGTGCCAGCAGTTTTTACGACAGGGAGGCCCAGGAGACCCAGTACTTC. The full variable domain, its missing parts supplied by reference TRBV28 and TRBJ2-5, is DVKVTQSSRYLVKRTGEKVFLECVQDMDHENMFWYRQDPGLGLRLIYFSYDVKMKEKGDIPEGYSVSREKKERFSLILESASTNQTSMYLCASSFYDREAQETQYFGPGTRLLVL.